These T cell receptor beta chains were read from a single sample in a study of shared clonotypes between healthy human individuals. Sequencing was performed with immunoSEQ multiplex PCR; in TCRdb, only in-frame clones are kept and a portion is missing. The table includes around 2,000,000 clones, just under 95% detected once. Sequencing input: naive CD8+ T cells sorted from blood. The receptors shown here come from a man aged 18 to 30 in good health. Both conserved end residues are part of each CDR3. A D gene is named only where the DNA matches it firmly. Only some rows state a clone size, as once, few, many or a class for expanded clones.

>NA|NA|TRBJ1-5|TRBV27
TGTGCCAGCAGTTTAAGTACGGGTCAGCCCCAGCATTTT
CASSLSTGQPQHF
>NA|TRBD1|TRBJ1-2|TRBV27
TGTGCCAGCAGTTTATGGCAGGGGGAGGGCTACACCTTC
CASSLWQGEGYTF
>NA|NA|TRBJ2-7|TRBV19
TGTGCCAGTAGCTACGGGAGAGGCTACGAGCAGTACTTC
CASSYGRGYEQYF
>few|NA|TRBJ2-5|TRBV2
TGTGCCAGCAGTGTCAACAGGGTTCCCTACCAAGAGACCCAGTACTTC
CASSVNRVPYQETQYF
>NA|NA|TRBJ2-3|TRBV6-1
TGTGCCAGCAGTGTCATCAGGGGGGGGTTGGATACGCAGTATTTT
CASSVIRGGLDTQYF
>NA|NA|TRBJ1-5|TRBV6-5
TGTGCCAGCGGGACGTCGGGGTCCCAGCCCCAGCATTTT
CASGTSGSQPQHF
>NA|NA|TRBJ1-5|TRBV28
TGTGCCAGCAGCAGTACAGAGTATAGCAATCAGCCCCAGCATTTT
CASSSTEYSNQPQHF
>NA|TRBD2|TRBJ2-5|TRBV7-2
TGTGCCAGCAGCTTAGGCGGGGGGGCCCAAGAGACCCAGTACTTC
CASSLGGGAQETQYF
>NA|NA|TRBJ2-3|TRBV10-2
TGCGCCAGCGACTTGGTCGGAGGCTCAGATACGCAGTATTTT
CASDLVGGSDTQYF
>NA|TRBD2|TRBJ2-2|TRBV10-3
TGTGCCATCAGTGAGTCGGCGGGAGCTACGAACACCGGGGAGCTGTTTTTT
CAISESAGATNTGELFF
>NA|NA|TRBJ2-5|TRBV9
TGTGCCAGCAGCCCCTTCTCCGGGACCCAGTACTTC
CASSPFSGTQYF
>NA|TRBD2|TRBJ2-3|TRBV15
TGTGCCACCAGCTTGCGGGGGAGCACAGATACGCAGTATTTT
CATSLRGSTDTQYF
>NA|NA|TRBJ1-2|TRBV6-5
TGTGCCAGCAAAGGCCAGATGGACCGCGGCTATGGCTACACCTTC
CASKGQMDRGYGYTF
>NA|NA|TRBJ2-2|TRBV28
TGTGCCAGCAGTTTGCAGGGTAGCACCGGGGAGCTGTTTTTT
CASSLQGSTGELFF
>NA|TRBD1|TRBJ2-1|TRBV9
TGTGCCAGCAGCGTAGGCGGGACAGGAGACAATGAGCAGTTCTTC
CASSVGGTGDNEQFF
>NA|TRBD2|TRBJ2-3|TRBV7-8
TGTGCCAGCAGCTCCTCGGGGAGGGGAGATACGCAGTATTTT
CASSSSGRGDTQYF
>NA|NA|TRBJ2-1|TRBV4-3
TGCGCCAGCAGCCAAGACAGCGCGATACCCTACAATGAGCAGTTCTTC
CASSQDSAIPYNEQFF
>NA|NA|TRBJ2-1|TRBV4-1
TGCGCCAGCAGCCAAGATTGGCTTTCCTACAATGAGCAGTTCTTC
CASSQDWLSYNEQFF
>NA|NA|TRBJ2-7|TRBV5-1
TGCGCCAGGCGCAGGGTCGACGAGCAGTACTTC
CARRRVDEQYF
>NA|NA|TRBJ1-3|TRBV7-3
TGTGCCAGCAGCGTAGACGGGGCCTCTGGAAACACCATATATTTT
CASSVDGASGNTIYF
>NA|TRBD1|TRBJ2-5|TRBV6-1
TGTGCCAGCAGAGACAGGGTCGGGGAGACCCAGTACTTC
CASRDRVGETQYF
>NA|TRBD2|TRBJ2-2|TRBV5-1
TGCGCCAGCACCGGACTAGCGGGAGGGTACACCGGGGAGCTGTTTTTT
CASTGLAGGYTGELFF
>NA|NA|TRBJ1-2|TRBV4-3
TGCGCCAGCAGCCAAGTGAAGGGGTTGGTCTATGGCTACACCTTC
CASSQVKGLVYGYTF
>NA|NA|TRBJ1-1|TRBV28
TGTGCCAGCAGTTTTGAAGGGACTGAAGCTTTCTTT
CASSFEGTEAFF
>NA|NA|TRBJ1-1|TRBV9
TGTGCCAGCAGCGTAGGGGTAGGTACTGAAGCTTTCTTT
CASSVGVGTEAFF
>NA|TRBD1|TRBJ1-2|TRBV4-1
TGCGCCAGCAGCCCGGGACAGGGCAACTATGGCTACACCTTC
CASSPGQGNYGYTF
>NA|NA|TRBJ1-1|TRBV5-6
TGTGCCAGCAGCTTCGCAACAGGGACGAACACTGAAGCTTTCTTT
CASSFATGTNTEAFF
>NA|TRBD1|TRBJ2-7|TRBV11-1
TGTGCCAGCAGTCGGACAGGGGGCTACGAGCAGTACTTC
CASSRTGGYEQYF
>NA|NA|TRBJ2-7|TRBV5-1
TGCGCCAGCAGCTTGGTTGTGGAATACGAGCAGTACTTC
CASSLVVEYEQYF
>NA|TRBD1|TRBJ2-1|TRBV6-1
TGTGCCAGCAGAGAAGGGACAGGTTCGAGCCCAACCTACAATGAGCAGTTCTTC
CASREGTGSSPTYNEQFF
>NA|TRBD2|TRBJ2-7|TRBV10-2
TGCGCCAGCAAGGGACTAGCGGGAGAAGTCCCCTACGAGCAGTACTTC
CASKGLAGEVPYEQYF
>once|TRBD1|TRBJ1-6|TRBV13
TGTGCCAGCAGCTTAGGCCTAGGACAGGGATCACCCCTCCACTTT
CASSLGLGQGSPLHF
>NA|TRBD1|TRBJ1-2|TRBV6-5
TGTGCCAGCAGTTACTCTCCAGGGGGCATCTATGGCTACACCTTC
CASSYSPGGIYGYTF
>NA|TRBD1|TRBJ1-2|TRBV9
TGTGCCAGCAGTAAAGACGGGACAGGGGAAATTAAGGACTATGGCTACACCTTC
CASSKDGTGEIKDYGYTF
>NA|NA|TRBJ2-3|TRBV9
TGTGCCAGCTTACCTCCAAGGGGGGATACGCAGTATTTT
CASLPPRGDTQYF
>NA|TRBD2|TRBJ2-5|TRBV7-2
TGTGCCAGCACCCAGGGGAGCGGGAGGTTCGAGACCCAGTACTTC
CASTQGSGRFETQYF
>NA|NA|TRBJ1-6|TRBV5-6
TGTGCCAGCAGCTTGGCCGGGGGTTATAATTCACCCCTCCACTTT
CASSLAGGYNSPLHF
>NA|NA|TRBJ1-3|TRBV7-9
TGTGCCAGCAGCTCCCCAGGGATTTCTGGAAACACCATATATTTT
CASSSPGISGNTIYF
>NA|TRBD1|TRBJ2-2|TRBV7-2
TGTGCCAGCAGCTTAGATCCGGGACAGGGGAACACCGGGGAGCTGTTTTTT
CASSLDPGQGNTGELFF
>NA|NA|TRBJ2-2|TRBV27
TGTGCCTGCGCTGTGGCAAACACCGGGGAGCTGTTTTTT
CACAVANTGELFF
>NA|NA|TRBJ2-7|TRBV5-1
TGCGCCAGCAGCTCGAACTCCCGCGAGCAGTACTTC
CASSSNSREQYF
>NA|NA|TRBJ1-1|TRBV19
TGTGCCAGTAGTATCTACGGGCTGAACACTGAAGCTTTCTTT
CASSIYGLNTEAFF